Below are 7 T cell receptor beta chains sequenced from a single sample in a study of control samples from healthy donors and cancer patients. TCRdb's table, derived via immunoSEQ multiplex PCR, lists solely in-frame clones and lacks some. Among tens of thousands of clones listed, around 87% were seen once. Sequenced input: PBMCs. The receptors stem from a woman in her sixties or seventies with lung cancer.

J is TRBJ1-2 and V is TRBV9; no clear D. This CDR3 is 15 amino acids long. Germline-derived CDR1 and CDR2 are SGDLS and YYNGEE. The V and J ends lost 0 bases and 7 bases respectively, with 16 bases between them. The CDR3 sequence is CASSVGLYGESGYTF. CDR3 in DNA: TGTGCCAGCAGCGTAGGTTTGTATGGGGAATCTGGCTACACCTTC.

For the CDR3, the DNA is TGCGCCAGCAGTTCCGGAGCCGTGGGAGGAGAGACCCAGTACTTC. Amino acids: CASSSGAVGGETQYF. V and J are TRBV10-1 and TRBJ2-5; weak D call: TRBD2 (6 bases). This CDR3 comprises 15 residues. V dropped 5 bases and J dropped 4 bases, with 17 bases sitting between them. Germline V gene sequence: CDR1 WNHNN, CDR2 SYGVQD (reference sequence).

The chain carries TRBV2 and TRBJ1-5, with D uncertain. The CDR3 sequence is 16 residues long. Germline CDR1 and CDR2: SNHLY and FYNNEI. The V gene lost 4 bases and the J gene lost 7 bases, with 20 bases spanning the gap. The CDR3 DNA reads as TGTGCCAGCAGTGCACAGACCACGGCGGTGGGGCAGCCCCAGCATTTT. Amino acid sequence: CASSAQTTAVGQPQHF.

Here the CDR3 reads CASSPYTGELFF. CDR3 coding DNA: TGTGCCAGCAGCCCTTACACCGGGGAGCTGTTTTTT. The genes are TRBV7-3 and TRBJ2-2; D is undetermined. The CDR3 length is 12 residues. The V gene lost 5 bases and the J gene lost 3 bases, with 4 bases spanning the gap. The germline V gene has CDR1 SGHTA and CDR2 FQGTGA.

The chain has TRBV10-3 and TRBJ1-4; the D gene is possibly TRBD1 (6 bases). This CDR3 spans 14 amino acids. The germline gives CDR1 ENHRY, CDR2 SYGVKD. V was pared by 2 bases and J by 8 bases, with 12 bases between. The CDR3 loop reads CAISEQQGEEKLFF. CDR3 DNA sequence: TGTGCCATCAGTGAGCAACAGGGTGAGGAAAAACTGTTTTTT.

The rearrangement joins TRBV5-8 to TRBJ2-2; D perhaps matches TRBD1 (5 bases). The V end lost 4 bases, the J end lost 0 bases, and 13 bases lay between the germline ends. Germline V gene sequence: CDR1 SGHTS, CDR2 YDEGEE. This CDR3 is 16 amino acids long. CDR3 DNA sequence: TGTGCCAGCAGCCGTTCGTGGGGCGCGAACACCGGGGAGCTGTTTTTT. As protein: CASSRSWGANTGELFF.

On this clone itself: Other DNA variants within this sample encode the same CDR3. The rearrangement links TRBV7-3 to TRBJ2-1, with D perhaps TRBD1 (5 bases). The germline gives CDR1 SGHTA, CDR2 FQGTGA. CDR3 size: 13 residues. Trimming cost V 2 bases and J 5 bases, with 7 bases left between them. The CDR3 sequence: CASSLSQDNEQFF. For the CDR3, the DNA is TGTGCCAGCAGCTTATCACAGGACAATGAGCAGTTCTTC.